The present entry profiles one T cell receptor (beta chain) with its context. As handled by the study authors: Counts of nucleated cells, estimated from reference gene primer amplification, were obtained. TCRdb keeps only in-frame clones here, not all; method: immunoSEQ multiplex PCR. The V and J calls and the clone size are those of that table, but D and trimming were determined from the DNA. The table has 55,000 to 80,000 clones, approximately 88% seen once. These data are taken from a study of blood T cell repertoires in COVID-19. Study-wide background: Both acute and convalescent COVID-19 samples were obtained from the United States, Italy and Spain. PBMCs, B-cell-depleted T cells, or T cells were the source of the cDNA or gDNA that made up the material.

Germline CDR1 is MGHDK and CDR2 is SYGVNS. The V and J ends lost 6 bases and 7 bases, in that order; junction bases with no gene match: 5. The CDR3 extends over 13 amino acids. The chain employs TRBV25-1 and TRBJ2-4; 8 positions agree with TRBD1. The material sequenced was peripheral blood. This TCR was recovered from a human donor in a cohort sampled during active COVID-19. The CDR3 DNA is TGTGCCAGCAGCCCACGGACAGGGAACATTCAGTACTTC. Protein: CASSPRTGNIQYF.